These T cell receptor beta chains were read from a single sample in a study of blood T cell repertoires in COVID-19. Profiled with immunoSEQ multiplex PCR; TCRdb holds only in-frame clones, not every one. Of 250,000 to 400,000 clones listed, 90% are singletons. The sequenced sample consisted of peripheral blood. These receptors were collected from a woman aged 25-40 years with COVID-19, enrolled during active disease. Each CDR3 is given without its conserved first and last residue. Rows may omit the clone size; those that give it use once, few, many or a size class.

clone size	V gene	J gene	CDR3 protein
NA	TRBV4-2	TRBJ2-1	ASSQDRGREQF
once	TRBV2	TRBJ2-6	ASSEGSGQYNVLT
NA	TRBV23-1	TRBJ1-5	ASSQPTGTVRRIRTQH
once	TRBV6-5	TRBJ2-3	ASRTTGGTDTQY
once	TRBV28	TRBJ2-3	ASSPKGQEY
NA	TRBV2	TRBJ2-1	ASSEANRVRANEQF
NA	TRBV5-1	TRBJ1-5	ASRPTVGKQPQH
NA	TRBV9	TRBJ1-1	ASSVGSGGYTEAF
once	TRBV11-3	TRBJ2-7	ASSPQGFSLSYEQY
once	TRBV29-1	TRBJ2-7	SALDSYEQY
NA	TRBV5-1	TRBJ2-1	ASSFLGQGGKNEQF
few	TRBV25-1	TRBJ2-1	ASSEYSLASEQF
once	TRBV5-1	TRBJ1-3	ASSLDGTGGNTIY
NA	TRBV18	TRBJ1-2	ASSLGQLYGYT
NA	TRBV3-1/TRBV3-2	TRBJ2-1	ASGSSYNEQF
NA	TRBV30	TRBJ1-5	AWSAGTASGPQH
NA	TRBV5-1	TRBJ1-1	ASSLVTGAHTEAF
NA	TRBV7-8	TRBJ1-6	ASSLGRTGRNSPLH
NA	TRBV7-8	TRBJ1-3	ASSLVAREAGNTIY
NA	TRBV30	TRBJ2-2	AWSVLWGLAGGPGTGELF
NA	TRBV6-6	TRBJ2-2	ASRIGQATGELF
NA	TRBV7-9	TRBJ1-2	ASSEDRVGSGYT
NA	TRBV5-1	TRBJ1-4	ASSLVLRQSTNEKLF
NA	TRBV5-1	TRBJ2-7	ASSEYSYEQY
NA	TRBV3-1/TRBV3-2	TRBJ2-5	ASSQEGLAGAETQY
NA	TRBV7-3	TRBJ2-3	ASSPLASTDTQY
NA	TRBV6-4	TRBJ2-1	ASSASLLVAGVSNEQF
NA	TRBV27	TRBJ1-6	ASSLMSGWPYNSPLH